This T cell receptor (beta chain) was captured in a study of CD8+ T cells in alopecia areata. The overall study: Those patients who were treated received oral tofacitinib, which was given at 5 to 10 mg twice daily for moderate-to-severe alopecia areata.

The V gene end was trimmed by 4 bases and the J gene end by 5 bases; junction bases not matched to a gene: 9. The CDR3 totals 15 residues. Germline V gene lookup returns CDR1 SGHRS and CDR2 YFSETQ. Extraction and reverse transcription of RNA yielded cDNA as the sequencing template. The table came from immunoSEQ multiplex PCR; TCRdb's copy has only in-frame clones and leaves some out. Counted here are about 150,000 clones, around 47% occurring once; the ten biggest clones make up approximately 6.6%. V and J are TRBV5-1 and TRBJ1-1; 9 bases fit TRBD1. The origin of this receptor is a human donor with alopecia areata. Sequencing was performed on CD4+ T cells sorted from blood. The CDR3 DNA reads as TGCGCCAGCAGCATCGGACAGGGGATTAGGACTGAAGCTTTCTTT. Amino acid sequence: CASSIGQGIRTEAFF. The variable domain in full, with the rest retrieved from reference TRBV5-1 and TRBJ1-1, is KAGVTQTPRYLIKTRGQQVTLSCSPISGHRSVSWYQQTPGQGLQFLFEYFSETQRNKGNFPGRFSGRQFSNSRSEMNVSTLELGDSALYLCASSIGQGIRTEAFFGQGTRLTVV.